This is a list of T cell receptor beta chains from one sample in a study of CD8 T cells in ankylosing spondylitis. TCRdb called the 5' RACE reads again in MiXCR, with one record for every CDR3 protein. The sample includes 55,000 or so distinct CDR3 sequences, roughly 7.3% of them seen just once. The specimen sequenced was blood, either unsorted or a sorted T cell fraction (not recorded which). The receptors were gathered from a female donor with ankylosing spondylitis or in good health (not recorded which). Both conserved end residues are trimmed from each CDR3. A D gene is named only where the DNA matches it firmly. Clone size is stated in some rows and not others, as once, few, many or a class when expanded.

j_gene: TRBJ2-2; abundance: many; d_gene: -; v_gene: TRBV29-1; CDR3aa: SVEGDRRGGGELF
j_gene: TRBJ1-1; abundance: many; d_gene: TRBD1; v_gene: TRBV20-1; CDR3aa: SARGIQGAHTEAF
j_gene: TRBJ1-1; abundance: many; d_gene: -; v_gene: TRBV18; CDR3aa: ASSPGVEAF
j_gene: TRBJ2-5; abundance: many; d_gene: -; v_gene: TRBV11-2; CDR3aa: ASSNNRVGKTQY
j_gene: TRBJ1-4; abundance: once; d_gene: -; v_gene: TRBV7-3; CDR3aa: DSRLAGTTNEKLF
j_gene: TRBJ2-7; abundance: -; d_gene: TRBD1; v_gene: TRBV20-1; CDR3aa: SARKDRGGEQY
j_gene: TRBJ2-1; abundance: many; d_gene: -; v_gene: TRBV6-2/TRBV6-3; CDR3aa: ASSPMGHFSYNEQF
j_gene: TRBJ2-1; abundance: -; d_gene: -; v_gene: TRBV29-1; CDR3aa: SVEGAAGAPSYNEQF
j_gene: TRBJ2-1; abundance: -; d_gene: -; v_gene: TRBV12-3/TRBV12-4; CDR3aa: ASRAPGPVAEGEQF
j_gene: TRBJ2-5; abundance: many; d_gene: -; v_gene: TRBV27; CDR3aa: ASSSARLGWETQY
j_gene: TRBJ2-6; abundance: many; d_gene: TRBD1; v_gene: TRBV12-3/TRBV12-4; CDR3aa: ASSRDRGDNVLT
j_gene: TRBJ1-2; abundance: many; d_gene: -; v_gene: TRBV7-2; CDR3aa: ASSRSGAPGYT
j_gene: TRBJ1-1; abundance: -; d_gene: -; v_gene: TRBV7-9; CDR3aa: ASSAQGTEAF
j_gene: TRBJ1-2; abundance: -; d_gene: -; v_gene: TRBV4-1; CDR3aa: ASSQDLDISRRGNGYT
j_gene: TRBJ2-1; abundance: many; d_gene: -; v_gene: TRBV7-7; CDR3aa: ASSHRLGDNEQF
j_gene: TRBJ2-7; abundance: many; d_gene: TRBD1; v_gene: TRBV12-3/TRBV12-4; CDR3aa: ASSHTRQGAYEQY
j_gene: TRBJ1-5; abundance: -; d_gene: -; v_gene: TRBV11-1; CDR3aa: ASSLEQNQPQH
j_gene: TRBJ2-7; abundance: once; d_gene: TRBD1; v_gene: TRBV6-2/TRBV6-3; CDR3aa: ASSDSGQGTYEQY
j_gene: TRBJ2-3; abundance: medium-sized; d_gene: -; v_gene: TRBV20-1; CDR3aa: SAREQLNTDTQY
j_gene: TRBJ1-1; abundance: few; d_gene: -; v_gene: TRBV20-1; CDR3aa: SARQGGNTEAF
j_gene: TRBJ1-1; abundance: many; d_gene: -; v_gene: TRBV5-4; CDR3aa: ASSLADAPMGAF
j_gene: TRBJ2-2; abundance: many; d_gene: -; v_gene: TRBV28; CDR3aa: ASCAGGYTGELF
j_gene: TRBJ2-3; abundance: many; d_gene: TRBD1; v_gene: TRBV20-1; CDR3aa: SALRDRVTDTQY
j_gene: TRBJ1-1; abundance: many; d_gene: -; v_gene: TRBV10-3; CDR3aa: AISESFGDTEAF
j_gene: TRBJ1-1; abundance: many; d_gene: -; v_gene: TRBV5-1; CDR3aa: ASSLVRPGVNTEAF
j_gene: TRBJ2-1; abundance: many; d_gene: TRBD1; v_gene: TRBV24-1; CDR3aa: ATSDSGTERSSYNEQF
j_gene: TRBJ2-6; abundance: many; d_gene: -; v_gene: TRBV21-1; CDR3aa: AGGERKGNGSGANVLT
j_gene: TRBJ1-1; abundance: many; d_gene: -; v_gene: TRBV6-2/TRBV6-3; CDR3aa: ASRERLGAF
j_gene: TRBJ1-1; abundance: few; d_gene: -; v_gene: TRBV11-2; CDR3aa: ASSLVAGVNTEAF
j_gene: TRBJ1-1; abundance: -; d_gene: -; v_gene: TRBV30; CDR3aa: AWSVNPGSDTEAF
j_gene: TRBJ1-1; abundance: many; d_gene: -; v_gene: TRBV5-1; CDR3aa: ASRAVADMNTEAF
j_gene: TRBJ2-2; abundance: -; d_gene: -; v_gene: TRBV2; CDR3aa: ASSELATANTGELF
j_gene: TRBJ1-4; abundance: many; d_gene: TRBD1; v_gene: TRBV5-1; CDR3aa: ARTQGETNEKLF
j_gene: TRBJ1-4; abundance: -; d_gene: TRBD1; v_gene: TRBV20-1; CDR3aa: CGKAPGTGVLATNEKLF
j_gene: TRBJ1-1; abundance: many; d_gene: TRBD1; v_gene: TRBV5-1; CDR3aa: ASSQGTGGTEAF
j_gene: TRBJ1-2; abundance: -; d_gene: TRBD1; v_gene: TRBV4-3; CDR3aa: ASSQDWDRAFPVDYGYT
j_gene: TRBJ1-5; abundance: few; d_gene: -; v_gene: TRBV11-2; CDR3aa: ASSLDFTRSRISNQPQH
j_gene: TRBJ1-5; abundance: few; d_gene: TRBD1; v_gene: TRBV7-2; CDR3aa: ASSSQGVNQPQH
j_gene: TRBJ2-1; abundance: few; d_gene: TRBD2; v_gene: TRBV11-1; CDR3aa: ASSLVSVREARSNEQF
j_gene: TRBJ2-2; abundance: many; d_gene: -; v_gene: TRBV20-1; CDR3aa: SARDPQGIGELF
j_gene: TRBJ2-2; abundance: many; d_gene: -; v_gene: TRBV6-5; CDR3aa: ASSYSGGAGTGELF
j_gene: TRBJ2-2; abundance: many; d_gene: -; v_gene: TRBV2; CDR3aa: ASRIDTGELF
j_gene: TRBJ1-5; abundance: many; d_gene: -; v_gene: TRBV3-1; CDR3aa: ASSPSRLYQPQH
j_gene: TRBJ1-5; abundance: many; d_gene: -; v_gene: TRBV28; CDR3aa: ASSPLQGSGIGVHQPQH
j_gene: TRBJ1-4; abundance: many; d_gene: -; v_gene: TRBV19; CDR3aa: ASTQPTVGEKLF
j_gene: TRBJ2-7; abundance: many; d_gene: -; v_gene: TRBV2; CDR3aa: ASNGQVTYEQY
j_gene: TRBJ2-1; abundance: few; d_gene: -; v_gene: TRBV23-1; CDR3aa: ASARMARSYNEQF
j_gene: TRBJ1-5; abundance: many; d_gene: -; v_gene: TRBV6-1; CDR3aa: ASSRGDSNQPQH
j_gene: TRBJ1-1; abundance: few; d_gene: -; v_gene: TRBV5-1; CDR3aa: ASRLATAMNTEAF
j_gene: TRBJ1-1; abundance: many; d_gene: TRBD1; v_gene: TRBV7-9; CDR3aa: ASSNTTGGYNTEAF
j_gene: TRBJ1-2; abundance: many; d_gene: TRBD1; v_gene: TRBV5-1; CDR3aa: ASSLRGRDDGYT
j_gene: TRBJ2-1; abundance: many; d_gene: TRBD2; v_gene: TRBV12-3/TRBV12-4; CDR3aa: ASSLLAGIYNEQF
j_gene: TRBJ2-3; abundance: many; d_gene: -; v_gene: TRBV10-1; CDR3aa: ASSDSLDTQY
j_gene: TRBJ2-5; abundance: many; d_gene: TRBD2; v_gene: TRBV5-1; CDR3aa: ASSTERKRGGDQETQY
j_gene: TRBJ2-2; abundance: -; d_gene: TRBD1; v_gene: TRBV6-1; CDR3aa: ASSEARGLDTGELF